These 3 T cell receptor beta chains were sequenced from one sample in a study of neurological immune-mediated disorders. TCRdb reprocessed the 5' RACE reads with MiXCR, giving one entry per CDR3 protein. The sample lists 70,000 or so distinct CDR3 sequences; 5.2% were seen once. Sequenced input: PBMCs. The receptors shown here come from a woman aged 25 to 39 with multiple sclerosis.

This clonotype was found many times. V is TRBV12-3 or TRBV12-4 and J is TRBJ1-1, with 8 bases that match TRBD1. V gave up 5 bases and J gave up 1 base; unmatched junction bases: 3. The CDR3 runs 14 residues. CDR3 nucleotide sequence: TGTGCCAGCAGTCCCGACAGGGGGAACACTGAAGCTTTCTTT. Its protein is CASSPDRGNTEAFF.

The V call is TRBV11-3, the J call TRBJ1-1; D call uncertain. CDR3 length: 15 residues. Germline lookup yields CDR1 SGHNT and CDR2 YENEEA. Trimming took off 3 bases at V and 1 base at J, with 12 bases between the two ends. The CDR3 loop reads CASSFDVSGNTEAFF. DNA of the CDR3: TGTGCCAGCAGCTTTGACGTGAGTGGGAACACTGAAGCTTTCTTT.

This clonotype was observed at least ten times. The chain recombines TRBV2 with TRBJ2-7, with TRBD2 matching 7 bases. This CDR3 is 16 amino acids long. In germline, CDR1 is SNHLY, CDR2 FYNNEI. Unmatched junction bases numbered 7, after V lost 0 bases and J lost 2 bases. The CDR3, as DNA: TGTGCCAGCAGTGAAGCCGGAGCGGGGCCGGCCTACGAGCAGTACTTC. Translation gives CASSEAGAGPAYEQYF.